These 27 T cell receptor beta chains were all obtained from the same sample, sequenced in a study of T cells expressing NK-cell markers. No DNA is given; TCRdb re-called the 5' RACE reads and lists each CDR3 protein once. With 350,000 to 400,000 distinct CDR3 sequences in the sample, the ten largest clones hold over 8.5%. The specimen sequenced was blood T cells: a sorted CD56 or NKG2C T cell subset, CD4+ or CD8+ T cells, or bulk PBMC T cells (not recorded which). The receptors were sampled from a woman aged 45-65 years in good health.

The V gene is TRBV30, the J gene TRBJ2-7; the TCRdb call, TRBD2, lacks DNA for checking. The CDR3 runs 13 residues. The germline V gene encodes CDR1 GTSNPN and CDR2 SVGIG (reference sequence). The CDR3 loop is CAWRLAGDYEQYF.

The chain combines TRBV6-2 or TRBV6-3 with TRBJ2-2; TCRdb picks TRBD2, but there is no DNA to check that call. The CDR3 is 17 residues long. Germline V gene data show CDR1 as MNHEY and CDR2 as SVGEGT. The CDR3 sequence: CASSPHALAGVLGELFF.

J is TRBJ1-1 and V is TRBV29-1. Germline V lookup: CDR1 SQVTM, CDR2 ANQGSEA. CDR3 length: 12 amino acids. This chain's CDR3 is CSVDLRGTEAFF.

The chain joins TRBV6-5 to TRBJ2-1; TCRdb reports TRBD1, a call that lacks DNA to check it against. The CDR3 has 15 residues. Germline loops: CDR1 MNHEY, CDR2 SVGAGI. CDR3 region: CASSPLGEPYNEQFF.

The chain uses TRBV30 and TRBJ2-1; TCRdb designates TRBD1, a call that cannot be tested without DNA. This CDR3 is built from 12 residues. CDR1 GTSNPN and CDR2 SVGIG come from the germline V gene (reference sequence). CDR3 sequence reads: CAGNPGNNEQFF.

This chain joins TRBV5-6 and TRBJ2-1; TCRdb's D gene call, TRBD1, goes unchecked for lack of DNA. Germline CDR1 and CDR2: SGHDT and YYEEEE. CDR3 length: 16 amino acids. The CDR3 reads CASSPLIRTGINEQFF.

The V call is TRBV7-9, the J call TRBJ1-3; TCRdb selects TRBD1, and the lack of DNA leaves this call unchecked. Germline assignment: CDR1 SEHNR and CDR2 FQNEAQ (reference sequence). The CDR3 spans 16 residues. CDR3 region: CASSFPLAGDGNTIYF. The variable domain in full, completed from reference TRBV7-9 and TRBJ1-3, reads DTGVSQNPRHKITKRGQNVTFRCDPISEHNRLYWYRQTLGQGPEFLTYFQNEAQLEKSRLLSDRFSAERPKGSFSTLEIQRTEQGDSAMYLCASSFPLAGDGNTIYFGEGSWLTVV.

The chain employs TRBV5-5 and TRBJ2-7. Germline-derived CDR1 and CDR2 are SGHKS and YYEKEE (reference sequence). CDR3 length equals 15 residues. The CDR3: CASSARLANSYEQYF.

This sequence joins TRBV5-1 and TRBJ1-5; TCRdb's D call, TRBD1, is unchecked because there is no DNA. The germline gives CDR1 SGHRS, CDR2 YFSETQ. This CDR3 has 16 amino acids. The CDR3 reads CASSSQGARNNQPQHF.

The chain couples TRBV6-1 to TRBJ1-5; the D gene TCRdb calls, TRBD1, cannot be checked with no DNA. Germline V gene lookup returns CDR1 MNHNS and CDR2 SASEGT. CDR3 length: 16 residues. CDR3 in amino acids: CASNTGTELSNQPQHF.

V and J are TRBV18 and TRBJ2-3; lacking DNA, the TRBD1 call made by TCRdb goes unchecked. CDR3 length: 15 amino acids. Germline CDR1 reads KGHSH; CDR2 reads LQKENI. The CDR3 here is CASSPPRGSTDTQYF. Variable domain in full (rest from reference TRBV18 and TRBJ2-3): NAGVMQNPRHLVRRRGQEARLRCSPMKGHSHVYWYRQLPEEGLKFMVYLQKENIIDESGMPKERFSAEFPKEGPSILRIQQVVRGDSAAYFCASSPPRGSTDTQYFGPGTRLTVL.

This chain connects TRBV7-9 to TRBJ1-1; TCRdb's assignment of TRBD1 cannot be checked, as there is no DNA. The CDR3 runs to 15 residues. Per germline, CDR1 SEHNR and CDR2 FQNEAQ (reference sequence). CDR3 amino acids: CASSRLGQVDTEAFF. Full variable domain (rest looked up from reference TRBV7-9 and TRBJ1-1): DTGVSQNPRHKITKRGQNVTFRCDPISEHNRLYWYRQTLGQGPEFLTYFQNEAQLEKSRLLSDRFSAERPKGSFSTLEIQRTEQGDSAMYLCASSRLGQVDTEAFFGQGTRLTVV.

This CDR3 is CASSPGKETEAFF. The chain uses TRBV18 and TRBJ1-1; TCRdb's D call, TRBD1, is unchecked because there is no DNA. The CDR3 spans 13 residues. From germline, CDR1 is KGHSH and CDR2 LQKENI. The whole variable domain, filled in from reference TRBV18 and TRBJ1-1, reads NAGVMQNPRHLVRRRGQEARLRCSPMKGHSHVYWYRQLPEEGLKFMVYLQKENIIDESGMPKERFSAEFPKEGPSILRIQQVVRGDSAAYFCASSPGKETEAFFGQGTRLTVV.

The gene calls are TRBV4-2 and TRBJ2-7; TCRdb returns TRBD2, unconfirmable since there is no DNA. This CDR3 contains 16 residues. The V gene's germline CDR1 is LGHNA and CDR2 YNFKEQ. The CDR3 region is CASSQDDGGGPDEQYF.

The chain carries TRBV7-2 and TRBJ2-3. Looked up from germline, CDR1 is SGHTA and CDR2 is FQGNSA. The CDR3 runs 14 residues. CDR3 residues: CASSLVQSGDTQYF.

This chain's CDR3 is CASSLNSQHEQFF. The chain links TRBV12-3 or TRBV12-4 to TRBJ2-1; TCRdb proposes TRBD2, but this gene call is untestable without DNA. CDR3 length: 13 amino acids.

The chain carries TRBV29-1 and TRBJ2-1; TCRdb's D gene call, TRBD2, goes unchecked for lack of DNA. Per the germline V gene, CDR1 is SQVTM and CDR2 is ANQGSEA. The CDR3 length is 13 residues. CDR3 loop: CSVEPSKDNEQFF.

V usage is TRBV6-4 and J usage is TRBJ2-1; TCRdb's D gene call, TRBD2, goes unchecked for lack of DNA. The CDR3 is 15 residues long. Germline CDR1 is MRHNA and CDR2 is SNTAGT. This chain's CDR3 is CASSDRTSGYNEQFF.

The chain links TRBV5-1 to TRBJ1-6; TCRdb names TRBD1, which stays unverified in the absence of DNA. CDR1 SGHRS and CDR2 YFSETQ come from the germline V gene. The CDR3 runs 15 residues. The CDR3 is CASSPTTGIMAPLHF.

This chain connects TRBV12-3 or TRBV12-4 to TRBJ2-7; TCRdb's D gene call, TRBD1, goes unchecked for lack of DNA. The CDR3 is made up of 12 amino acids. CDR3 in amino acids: CASSTDSYEQYF.

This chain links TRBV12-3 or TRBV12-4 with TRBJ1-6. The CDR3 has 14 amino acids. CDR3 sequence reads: CASSLTQTNSPLHF.

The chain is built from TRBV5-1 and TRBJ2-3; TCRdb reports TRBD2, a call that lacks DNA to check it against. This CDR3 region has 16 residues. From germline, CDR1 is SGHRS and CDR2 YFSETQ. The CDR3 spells CASSSRLAGVADTQYF.

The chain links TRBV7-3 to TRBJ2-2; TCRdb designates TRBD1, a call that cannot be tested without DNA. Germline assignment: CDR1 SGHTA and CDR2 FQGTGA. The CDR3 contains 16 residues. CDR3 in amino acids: CASSLRATVNTGELFF. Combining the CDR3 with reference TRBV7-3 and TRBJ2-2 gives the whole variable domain GAGVSQTPSNKVTEKGKYVELRCDPISGHTALYWYRQSLGQGPEFLIYFQGTGAADDSGLPNDRFFAVRPEGSVSTLKIQRTERGDSAVYLCASSLRATVNTGELFFGEGSRLTVL.

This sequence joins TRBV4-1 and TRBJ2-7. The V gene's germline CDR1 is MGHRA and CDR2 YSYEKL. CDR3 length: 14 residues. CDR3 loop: CASSQDLVSYEQYF.

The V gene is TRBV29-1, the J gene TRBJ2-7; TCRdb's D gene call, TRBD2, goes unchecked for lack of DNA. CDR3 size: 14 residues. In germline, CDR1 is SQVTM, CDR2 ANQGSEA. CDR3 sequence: CSVAPGLGSYEQYF.

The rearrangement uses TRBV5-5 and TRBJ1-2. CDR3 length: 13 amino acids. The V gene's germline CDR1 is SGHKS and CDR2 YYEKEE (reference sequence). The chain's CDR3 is CASSSEPYYGYTF.

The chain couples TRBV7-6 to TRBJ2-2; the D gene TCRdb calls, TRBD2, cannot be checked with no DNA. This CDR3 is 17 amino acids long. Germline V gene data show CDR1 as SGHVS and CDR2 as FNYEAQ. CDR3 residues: CATYPRPFSRVTGELFF.